This T cell receptor beta chain was recorded in a study of cytomegalovirus exposure and HLA in healthy donors. General study points: In a later analysis, TCR beta V- and J-gene trimming showed a link to a missense DCLRE1C variant.

Trimming removed 0 bases from V and 5 bases from J; junction bases left unmatched: 7. Per germline, CDR1 SGHRS and CDR2 YFSETQ. The CDR3 length is 15 residues. The table lists this clone with a count of one. Its antigen is unidentified. Amplification used 60 Vbeta primers and 13 Jbeta primers. Assay: immunoSEQ multiplex PCR; the TCRdb copy retains only in-frame clones and omits some. The sample has 210,000 or so clones, roughly 80% seen once. There were likely unrecorded immune exposures, though donors were nominally healthy when sampled. The sequenced sample consisted of PBMCs. The receptor was derived from a middle-aged man in good health and CMV-seronegative. The chain joins TRBV5-1 to TRBJ2-5, with 7 nucleotides matching TRBD1. CDR3 amino acids: CASSLGQGVEETQYF. Here the CDR3 DNA reads TGCGCCAGCAGCTTGGGACAGGGAGTAGAGGAGACCCAGTACTTC.